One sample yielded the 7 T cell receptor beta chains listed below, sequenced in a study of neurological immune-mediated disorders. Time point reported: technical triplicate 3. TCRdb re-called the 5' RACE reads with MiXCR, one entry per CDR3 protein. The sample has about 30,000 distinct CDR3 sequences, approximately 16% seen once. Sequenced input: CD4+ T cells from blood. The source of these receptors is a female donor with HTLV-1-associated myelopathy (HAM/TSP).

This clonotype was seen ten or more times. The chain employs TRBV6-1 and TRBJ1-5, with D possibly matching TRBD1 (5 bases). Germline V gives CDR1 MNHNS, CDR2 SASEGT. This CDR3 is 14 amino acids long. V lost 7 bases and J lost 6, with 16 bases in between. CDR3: CASTFGQGVQPQHF. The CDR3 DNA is TGTGCCAGCACCTTCGGGCAGGGTGTTCAGCCCCAGCATTTT.

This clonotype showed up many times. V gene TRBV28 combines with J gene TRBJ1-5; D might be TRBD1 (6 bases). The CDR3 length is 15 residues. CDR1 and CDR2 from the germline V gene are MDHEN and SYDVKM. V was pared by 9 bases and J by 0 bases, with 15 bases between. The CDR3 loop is CASKPGGSSNQPQHF. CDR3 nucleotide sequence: TGTGCCAGTAAACCTGGGGGCTCTAGCAATCAGCCCCAGCATTTT.

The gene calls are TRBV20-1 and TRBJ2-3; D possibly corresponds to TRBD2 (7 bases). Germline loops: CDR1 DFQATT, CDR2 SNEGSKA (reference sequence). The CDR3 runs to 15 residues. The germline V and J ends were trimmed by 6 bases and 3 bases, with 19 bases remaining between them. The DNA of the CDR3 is TGCAGTGCCAGCCTCCGGGGGGCTCGTACAGATACGCAGTATTTT. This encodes CSASLRGARTDTQYF.

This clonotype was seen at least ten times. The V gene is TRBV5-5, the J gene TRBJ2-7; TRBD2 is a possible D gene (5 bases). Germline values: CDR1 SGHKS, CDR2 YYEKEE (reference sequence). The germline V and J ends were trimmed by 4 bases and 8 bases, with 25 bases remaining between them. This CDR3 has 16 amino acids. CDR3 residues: CASSPDSINPGIKQYF. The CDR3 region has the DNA TGTGCCAGCAGCCCGGACTCCATAAATCCGGGGATCAAGCAGTACTTC.

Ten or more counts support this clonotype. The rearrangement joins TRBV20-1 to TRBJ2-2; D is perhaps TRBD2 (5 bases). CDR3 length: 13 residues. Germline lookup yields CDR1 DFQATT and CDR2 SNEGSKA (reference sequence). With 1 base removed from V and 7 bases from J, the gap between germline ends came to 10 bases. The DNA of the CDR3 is TGCAGTGCTAGAGTGGGAGTGGACGGGGAGCTGTTTTTT. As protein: CSARVGVDGELFF.

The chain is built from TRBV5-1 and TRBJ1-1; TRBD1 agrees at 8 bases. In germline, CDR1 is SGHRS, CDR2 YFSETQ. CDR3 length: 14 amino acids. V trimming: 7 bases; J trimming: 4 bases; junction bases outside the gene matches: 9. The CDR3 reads CASAQGARSTEAFF. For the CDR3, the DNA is TGCGCCAGCGCTCAGGGGGCGCGGAGCACTGAAGCTTTCTTT.

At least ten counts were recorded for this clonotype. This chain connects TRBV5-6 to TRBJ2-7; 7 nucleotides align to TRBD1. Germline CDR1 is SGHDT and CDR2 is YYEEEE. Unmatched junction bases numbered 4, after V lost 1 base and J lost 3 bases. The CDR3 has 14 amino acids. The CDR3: CASSLTGAHYEQYF. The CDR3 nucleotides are TGTGCCAGCAGCTTGACAGGGGCCCACTACGAGCAGTACTTC. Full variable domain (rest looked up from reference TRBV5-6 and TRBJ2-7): DAGVTQSPTHLIKTRGQQVTLRCSPKSGHDTVSWYQQALGQGPQFIFQYYEEEERQRGNFPDRFSGHQFPNYSSELNVNALLLGDSALYLCASSLTGAHYEQYFGPGTRLTVT.